This T cell receptor beta chain appears in the sequencing data of a study of T cell repertoires in cytomegalovirus infection. Findings of the study overall: HLA-C-restricted CMV-specific TCR beta clonotypes prevailed in the ex vivo response. Based on cumulative public TCR beta family frequency, carriers of CMV plus the relevant HLA were identified.

CDR3 size: 12 residues. The V end lost 9 bases, the J end lost 5 bases, and 13 bases lay between the germline ends. Per the germline V gene, CDR1 is SNHLY and CDR2 is FYNNEI. TCRdb redid the calling of the reads with MiXCR, one entry per CDR3 protein. In the table there are 600,000 to 700,000 distinct CDR3 sequences, around 35% of which are singletons. A note on this clonotype: Its antigen is undetermined.

Here the sequenced sample was cultured PBMCs, taken from culture after CMV antigen stimulation. The clonotype originates from a human donor in good health (CMV status not recorded). Some clones in this sample may be carry-over from other donors' samples. The chain is built from TRBV2 and TRBJ2-5, with D tentatively TRBD2 (6 bases). CDR3 sequence (DNA): TGTGCCAGACGGGAGCTCCGGGAGACCCAGTACTTC. Translating gives CARRELRETQYF. Full variable domain (missing parts from reference TRBV2 and TRBJ2-5): EPEVTQTPSHQVTQMGQEVILRCVPISNHLYFYWYRQILGQKVEFLVSFYNNEISEKSEIFDDQFSVERPDGSNFTLKIRSTKLEDSAMYFCARRELRETQYFGPGTRLLVL.